The clone carrying this T cell receptor beta chain occurred many times. This sample is drawn from a study of Graves' ophthalmopathy and Graves' hyperthyroidism. Study-wide context: Stable hyperthyroid donors showed no ophthalmopathy during 18 months follow-up.

As the template, RNA transcripts were used to amplify TCR beta CDR3 regions. RT-PCR in the first round used HTBI primers; a second-round multiplex PCR followed. TCRdb itself ran the multiplex PCR reads through MiXCR, one entry per CDR3 protein. Seen here are about 1.1 million distinct CDR3 sequences, about 36% observed once, and the top ten hold 8.5% to 14%. Deletions cut 2 bases from V and 5 bases from J, with 10 bases between. CDR3 length: 14 amino acids. From germline, CDR1 is SEHNR and CDR2 FQNEAQ (reference sequence). Sequenced input: peripheral blood or thyroid tissue (not recorded which). The clonotype originates from an adult man with Graves' hyperthyroidism. The chain couples TRBV7-9 to TRBJ1-5; D might be TRBD1 (6 bases). The CDR3 reads CASSLMGADQPQHF. CDR3 bases: TGTGCCAGCAGCTTAATGGGGGCCGATCAGCCCCAGCATTTT.